Described below is a single T cell receptor beta chain sequence and its context. The clone's antigen remains unknown. No per-base quality is available; no much larger clone lies one base away. For sorting, staining was performed with anti-CD3, anti-CD4, anti-CD8 and a Vbeta20 antibody from the IOTest Beta Mark kit on a FACSAria III, and a purity above 99% was achieved. Peripheral blood was collected in sodium heparin tubes, and mononuclear cells were isolated by Ficoll-Paque PLUS density gradient centrifugation. Before TCRbeta deep sequencing, the CD4+ Vbeta20+, CD4+ Vbeta20-, and CD8+ T cell fractions were FACS-sorted. V lost 3 bases and J lost 1 base; the stretch between them is 18 bases long. The CDR3 spans 16 residues, from the cysteine through the phenylalanine. Just CDR3 DNA is preserved here, 48 bases in frame from base 1. Reading the germline V gene (reference sequence) gives CDR1 GTSNPN and CDR2 SVGIG.

Genomic DNA was isolated and then used for the TCRbeta deep sequencing. TCRbeta CDR3 sequencing and initial data processing were performed as a commercial service with the immunoSEQ assay. The paper's data handling went like this. Reads were demultiplexed, adapter and primer sequences removed, similar clones merged by frequency-ratio clustering, and V, D, J genes annotated with IMGT. TCRdb carries this immuneACCESS record with in-frame sequences only. Its versions omit some clonotypes, under half of them owing to an unresolved V gene in the studies checked, with the rest unexplained. The DNA gave D and trimming, while V, J and clone size come from that table. The sample profile shows roughly 800 clones; more than 65% of them were found once. Roughly two thirds of the sample rests with the top ten. This sample was taken from a study of somatic mutations in T cells in chronic GVHD (dated by TCRdb to 2018 to 2020).

Source material: Vbeta20-positive CD4+ T cells from blood. Per the publication, the cell subset or site label means: CD4+ T cells sorted for TCR Vbeta20 (TRBV30-01) positivity by flow cytometry. This sequence uses TRBV30 and TRBJ1-1; tentative D gene TRBD1, with 6 bases matching. The clonotype comes from a male patient aged 50 or older with chronic graft-versus-host disease. Where a transplant has occurred, the graft donor may have supplied some of the T cells. The sequence in DNA is TGTGCCTGGAGGCCGACCGGGACATATAAGAACACTGAAGCTTTCTTT. Translated, this gives CAWRPTGTYKNTEAFF.